A single sample is the source of the 22 T cell receptor beta chains below, sequenced in a study of blood T cell repertoires in COVID-19. Produced via immunoSEQ multiplex PCR; TCRdb's table is partial and in-frame only. The sample gives some 15,000 clones, 89% of which show up once; around 3.3% is in the top ten. Sequenced: peripheral blood. The receptor source for this set is a human donor in a cohort sampled during active COVID-19.

The rearrangement uses TRBV19 and TRBJ1-2, with D unclear. The CDR3 has 15 amino acids. From germline, CDR1 is LNHDA and CDR2 SQIVND (reference sequence). Trimming took off 3 bases at V and 0 bases at J, with 11 bases between the two ends. In DNA form, the CDR3 reads TGTGCCAGTAGTATGTCCTGGCAAGCTAACTATGGCTACACCTTC. Protein sequence: CASSMSWQANYGYTF.

The chain is built from TRBV4-1 and TRBJ2-2; 7 bases map to TRBD2. Germline V gene data show CDR1 as MGHRA and CDR2 as YSYEKL. This CDR3 comprises 16 residues. V gave up 2 bases and J gave up 4 bases; unmatched junction bases: 7. CDR3 nucleotides: TGCGCCAGCAGCCAAAACTTTGGGGGGGGCACCGGGGAGCTGTTTTTT. Protein product: CASSQNFGGGTGELFF.

The chain is built from TRBV11-1 and TRBJ2-2, with a tentative D call TRBD2 (6 bases). CDR1 SGHAT and CDR2 FQDESV come from the germline V gene (reference sequence). The CDR3 is 14 residues long. V shed 9 bases and J shed 4 bases, with 15 bases lying between them. DNA for the CDR3: TGTGCCAGTACCCATGGAGGGCGCACCGGGGAGCTGTTTTTT. Its protein product is CASTHGGRTGELFF. The whole variable domain, remainder taken from reference TRBV11-1 and TRBJ2-2, is EAEVAQSPRYKITEKSQAVAFWCDPISGHATLYWYRQILGQGPELLVQFQDESVVDDSQLPKDRFSAERLKGVDSTLKIQPAELGDSAMYLCASTHGGRTGELFFGEGSRLTVL.

The chain is built from TRBV30 and TRBJ1-6, with TRBD1 matching 8 bases. This CDR3 comprises 13 residues. Germline-derived CDR1 and CDR2 are GTSNPN and SVGIG (reference sequence). V trimming: 4 bases; J trimming: 9 bases; junction bases outside the gene matches: 5. The CDR3 sequence is CAWTGGSGSPLHF. DNA of the CDR3: TGTGCCTGGACAGGGGGCAGTGGTTCACCCCTCCACTTT.

V gene TRBV25-1 combines with J gene TRBJ1-1; 9 bases are shared with TRBD1. The CDR3 covers 12 residues. V lost 8 bases and J lost 13; bases outside the gene matches: 11. From germline, CDR1 is MGHDK and CDR2 SYGVNS. The CDR3 sequence: CASRLPTGGVFF. The CDR3 region has the DNA TGTGCCAGCCGATTACCGACAGGGGGGGTTTTCTTT.

The chain carries TRBV30 and TRBJ1-1, with 7 bases identical to TRBD1. CDR3 length: 16 amino acids. CDR1 and CDR2 from the germline V gene are GTSNPN and SVGIG (reference sequence). Losses at the gene ends were 3 bases for V and 1 base for J; bases not matched to a gene: 11. The CDR3 coding sequence is TGTGCCTGGAGGAGACAGGGATTCCCCTCGAACACTGAAGCTTTCTTT. It translates to CAWRRQGFPSNTEAFF.

This chain uses TRBV5-4 with TRBJ2-5, with 7 bases fitting TRBD2. Per the germline V gene, CDR1 is SGHNT and CDR2 is YYREEE (reference sequence). The CDR3 covers 15 residues. V dropped 5 bases and J dropped 2; count of bases not matched to a gene: 9. The CDR3 DNA is TGTGCCAGCAGGCGCGCAGCGGGGTCGCAAGAGACCCAGTACTTC. Residues: CASRRAAGSQETQYF.

The gene calls are TRBV18 and TRBJ2-2, with 10 nucleotides matching TRBD1. Germline CDR1 KGHSH, CDR2 LQKENI. V lost 0 bases, J lost 5 bases, and 9 bases stayed unmatched. CDR3 length: 18 residues. The CDR3 loop is CASSPPGMRTGGTGELFF. In nucleotides, the CDR3 is TGTGCCAGCTCACCACCTGGAATGAGGACAGGGGGGACCGGGGAGCTGTTTTTT. Complete variable domain (other parts from reference TRBV18 and TRBJ2-2): NAGVMQNPRHLVRRRGQEARLRCSPMKGHSHVYWYRQLPEEGLKFMVYLQKENIIDESGMPKERFSAEFPKEGPSILRIQQVVRGDSAAYFCASSPPGMRTGGTGELFFGEGSRLTVL.

The chain is built from TRBV27 and TRBJ1-5; 7 positions match TRBD1. The CDR3 sequence is 16 residues long. From germline, CDR1 is MNHEY and CDR2 SMNVEV (reference sequence). Trimming at V came to 3 bases and at J to 3 bases, leaving 8 bases not matched to a gene. The CDR3 nucleotides read TGTGCCAGCAGTTTGCAGGGGGGACAGATCAATCAGCCCCAGCATTTT. It codes for CASSLQGGQINQPQHF.

The chain uses TRBV27 and TRBJ2-7; D is perhaps TRBD1 (5 bases). The CDR3 is 14 residues long. Germline V gene sequence: CDR1 MNHEY, CDR2 SMNVEV (reference sequence). Trimming left V 6 bases short and J 5 bases short, with 17 bases between. CDR3 nucleotides: TGTGCCAGCAGCAGCGACAGTTGGTCCCACGAGCAGTACTTC. It translates to CASSSDSWSHEQYF.

The V and J genes are TRBV3-1 (or the pseudogene TRBV3-2) and TRBJ2-3, with D possibly TRBD2 on 6 matching bases. The CDR3 extends over 15 amino acids. V dropped 4 bases and J dropped 5 bases, with 16 bases sitting between them. CDR1 and CDR2 from the germline V gene are LGHDT and YNNKEL (reference sequence). The CDR3 bases are TGTGCCAGCAGCCTCCAGGGCGGAGGGAAAGATACGCAGTATTTT. Protein product: CASSLQGGGKDTQYF.

This chain's CDR3 is CAITGQGGWTEAFF. The CDR3 DNA sequence: TGTGCCATCACAGGACAGGGTGGATGGACTGAAGCTTTCTTT. This sequence joins TRBV10-3 and TRBJ1-1; 8 nucleotides agree with TRBD1. The CDR3 loop spans 14 amino acids. V lost 7 bases and J lost 5; bases outside the gene matches: 9. Per germline, CDR1 ENHRY and CDR2 SYGVKD.

This clone was seen only once. The chain employs TRBV9 and TRBJ2-2; 8 nucleotides align to TRBD1. V shed 6 bases and J 4 bases; nucleotides not matched to a gene: 11. Germline CDR1 SGDLS, CDR2 YYNGEE. The CDR3 spans 16 residues. DNA for the CDR3: TGTGCCAGCACCACTCCAGGGGGCGCGGGCACCGGGGAGCTGTTTTTT. This sequence encodes CASTTPGGAGTGELFF.

This chain uses TRBV7-8 with TRBJ2-3; 12 nucleotides align to TRBD2. The germline gives CDR1 SGHVS, CDR2 FQNEAQ. The CDR3 has 16 residues. V was pared by 4 bases and J by 3 bases, with 5 bases of the junction left unmatched. CDR3 sequence reads: CASSSLAGGPTDTQYF. DNA for the CDR3: TGTGCCAGCAGCTCCCTAGCGGGGGGGCCGACAGATACGCAGTATTTT.

V is TRBV10-3 and J is TRBJ2-1, with TRBD2 matching 12 bases. J lost 7 bases, V lost 3 bases, and 4 bases had no gene match. CDR1 and CDR2 from the germline V gene are ENHRY and SYGVKD. The CDR3 runs to 15 residues. The CDR3 loop is CAISDQGLAGNEQFF. DNA for the CDR3: TGTGCCATCAGTGACCAGGGACTAGCGGGTAATGAGCAGTTCTTC.

The chain recombines TRBV6-5 with TRBJ2-7, with TRBD1 as a possible D gene (5 bases). Germline lookup yields CDR1 MNHEY and CDR2 SVGAGI. The CDR3 totals 15 residues. V was trimmed by 6 bases and J by 2 bases, leaving 17 bases between them. The CDR3 sequence is CASSAARGETYEQYF. The CDR3 DNA is TGTGCCAGCAGCGCGGCAAGGGGTGAAACCTACGAGCAGTACTTC.

V is TRBV28 and J is TRBJ1-2, with D unclear. The germline V gene encodes CDR1 MDHEN and CDR2 SYDVKM. CDR3 length equals 12 residues. The germline V and J ends were trimmed by 7 bases and 0 bases, with 6 bases remaining between them. DNA for the CDR3: TGTGCCAGCACCCCCTCTAACTATGGCTACACCTTC. Amino acid sequence: CASTPSNYGYTF.

The chain links TRBV28 to TRBJ1-2, with TRBD1 matching 7 bases. V shed 6 bases, J shed 8 bases, and the junction held 6 bases outside the gene matches. The CDR3 extends over 12 amino acids. From germline, CDR1 is MDHEN and CDR2 SYDVKM. The CDR3 nucleotides are TGTGCCAGCAGGCTGACAGGGAACGGCTACACCTTC. It encodes CASRLTGNGYTF.

This clone has a single count. V and J are TRBV18 and TRBJ1-3; no clear D. CDR1 is KGHSH and CDR2 is LQKENI in the germline V gene. The CDR3 sequence is 14 residues long. V lost 5 bases and J lost 4, with 12 bases in between. CDR3 bases: TGTGCCAGCTCATCAAACGCTGGCGGAAACACCATATATTTT. It specifies CASSSNAGGNTIYF.

The chain joins TRBV5-8 to TRBJ2-5; 8 bases fit TRBD2. The CDR3 is made up of 17 amino acids. Germline lookup yields CDR1 SGHTS and CDR2 YDEGEE. Unmatched junction bases numbered 16, after V lost 4 bases and J lost 5 bases. Here the CDR3 DNA reads TGTGCCAGCAGCCACGGGAGGGGACGGGGGATGGCTGAGACCCAGTACTTC. This translates into CASSHGRGRGMAETQYF.

This rearrangement joins TRBV14 to TRBJ2-7, with 9 bases aligning to TRBD1. The CDR3 loop spans 19 amino acids. In germline, CDR1 is SGHDN, CDR2 FVKESK. The junction had 20 bases not matched to a gene; V was cut back by 4 bases and J by 4 bases. This CDR3 is CASSPIGQGYRLGLYEQYF. The CDR3 DNA reads TGTGCCAGCAGCCCTATAGGACAGGGGTACCGGCTGGGGCTATACGAGCAGTACTTC.

The gene calls are TRBV10-3 and TRBJ1-6, with D possibly being TRBD1 (6 bases). The CDR3 covers 14 residues. V lost 6 bases and J 10 bases, leaving 16 bases between the germline ends. Per the germline V gene, CDR1 is ENHRY and CDR2 is SYGVKD. CDR3 coding DNA: TGTGCCATCAGGGAGAAGACAGGTGGATCACCCCTCCACTTT. It translates to CAIREKTGGSPLHF.